Described below is a single TCR beta chain sequence and its context. This sample is drawn from a study of blood T cell repertoires in COVID-19. Study information: From T cells, B-cell-depleted T cells, or PBMCs came the material, which was cDNA or gDNA.

This table comes from immunoSEQ multiplex PCR, and its TCRdb copy is limited to in-frame clones, with some not included. The sample includes 200,000 to 250,000 clones, over 80% seen only once; the top ten take approximately 6.6%. Trimming removed 3 bases from V and 2 bases from J; junction bases left unmatched: 6. This CDR3 is built from 18 residues. The germline V gene has CDR1 LNHNV and CDR2 YYDKDF (reference sequence). Symptom resolution, clearance, or two negative PCRs marked donors in Cohort 3 as recovered. The specimen was PBMCs or T cells enriched from blood (not recorded which). The V gene is TRBV15, the J gene TRBJ2-1; 14 bases agree with TRBD2. This sequence was found in a woman aged 40-49 years who had recovered from COVID-19. In DNA form, the CDR3 reads TGTGCCACCAGCAGGACTAGCGGGAGGGGAACGGCCTACAATGAGCAGTTCTTC. It encodes CATSRTSGRGTAYNEQFF.